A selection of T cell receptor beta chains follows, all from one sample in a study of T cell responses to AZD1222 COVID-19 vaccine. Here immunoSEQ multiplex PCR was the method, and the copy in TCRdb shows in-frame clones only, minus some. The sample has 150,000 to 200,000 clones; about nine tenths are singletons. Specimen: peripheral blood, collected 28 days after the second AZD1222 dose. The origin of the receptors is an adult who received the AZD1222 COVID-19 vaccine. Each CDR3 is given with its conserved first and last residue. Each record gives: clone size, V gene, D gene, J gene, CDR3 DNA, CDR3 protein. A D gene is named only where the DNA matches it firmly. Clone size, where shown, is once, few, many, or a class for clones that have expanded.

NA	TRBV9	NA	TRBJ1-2	TGTGCCAGCAGCGTTAGTGAGTCCCTTAACTATGGCTACACCTTC	CASSVSESLNYGYTF
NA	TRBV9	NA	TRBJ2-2	TGTGCCAGCAGCCCCCGAAATAATGGGGAGCTGTTTTTT	CASSPRNNGELFF
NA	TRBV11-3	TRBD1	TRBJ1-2	TGTGCCAGCAGCTTAGAGACAGGGGGCGATCACTATGGCTACACCTTC	CASSLETGGDHYGYTF
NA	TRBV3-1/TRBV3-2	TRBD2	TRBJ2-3	TGTGCCAGCAGCCATTGGACTAGCGGGGGGGATAGGGGTACGCAGTATTTT	CASSHWTSGGDRGTQYF
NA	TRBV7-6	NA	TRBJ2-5	TGTGCCAGCAGCCCAGGACGGGTCGGGGCCCAGTACTTC	CASSPGRVGAQYF
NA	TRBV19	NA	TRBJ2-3	TGTGCCAGTAGTAAGGGCGGCCTCACAGATACGCAGTATTTT	CASSKGGLTDTQYF
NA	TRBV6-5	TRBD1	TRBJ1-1	TGTGCCAGCAGGGGGACAGTGAACACTGAAGCTTTCTTT	CASRGTVNTEAFF
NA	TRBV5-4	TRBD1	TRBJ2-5	TGTGCCAGCAGCAACACAGGGGGCGAGACCCAGTACTTC	CASSNTGGETQYF
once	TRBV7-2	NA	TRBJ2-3	TGTGCCAGCAGCTTTGTCCCAAGCGGGTTGGGCACAGATACGCAGTATTTT	CASSFVPSGLGTDTQYF
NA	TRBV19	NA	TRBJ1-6	TGTGCCAGTAGTGAGGGCCCCGCCGGTAATTCACCCCTCCACTTT	CASSEGPAGNSPLHF
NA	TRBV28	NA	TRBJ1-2	TGTGCCAGCATGGACGACAGGAACTATGGCTACACCTTC	CASMDDRNYGYTF
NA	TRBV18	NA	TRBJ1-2	TGTGCCAGCTCACCAACGAAGGATGGCTACACCTTC	CASSPTKDGYTF
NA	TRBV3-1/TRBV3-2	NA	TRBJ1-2	TGTGCCAGCAGCCACGCTGGGAATGGCTACACCTTC	CASSHAGNGYTF
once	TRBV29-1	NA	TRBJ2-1	TGCAGCGTTGAAAGGGGGTACAATGAGCAGTTCTTC	CSVERGYNEQFF
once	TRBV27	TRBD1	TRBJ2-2	TGTGCCAGCAGTTTATCCCTAATAGTAGGACAGGGGGCCGGGGAGCTGTTTTTT	CASSLSLIVGQGAGELFF
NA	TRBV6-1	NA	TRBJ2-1	TGTGCCAGCAGTGAAGTGGCGGGGTACAATGAGCAGTTCTTC	CASSEVAGYNEQFF
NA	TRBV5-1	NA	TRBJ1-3	TGCGCCAGCAGCTTGGACTTTTCGGGAAACACCATATATTTT	CASSLDFSGNTIYF